This paragraph covers one T cell receptor beta chain sequence. Its specificity is not known. TCRdb fed the 5' RACE reads into MiXCR, producing one record per CDR3 protein. The sample yields about 540,000 distinct CDR3 sequences, 10% to 15% seen once. The sample originates from a study of CD8 T cells in ankylosing spondylitis. Whole-study findings and limits: What seemed typical of ankylosing spondylitis blood was a TCR beta motif built from several highly homologous variants. Certain motif variants had earlier appeared in reactive arthritis synovial fluid and blood.

Germline V gene sequence: CDR1 SEHNR, CDR2 FQNEAQ (reference sequence). The CDR3 sequence is 16 residues long. After removal of 1 base from V and 1 base from J, the junction contained 1 base not matched to a gene. This receptor was identified in a male donor with ankylosing spondylitis. Specimen: blood, either unsorted or a sorted T cell fraction (not recorded which). This chain uses TRBV7-9 with TRBJ1-5; TRBD1 matches 10 bases. The chain's CDR3 is CASSLGDRGSNQPQHF. The CDR3 nucleotides read TGTGCCAGCAGCTTAGGGGACAGGGGAAGCAATCAGCCCCAGCATTTT.